Only one count was recorded for the clone carrying this TCR beta chain. This sample stems from a study of blood T cell repertoires in COVID-19. V was shortened by 1 base and J by 7 bases, with 15 bases between the two germline ends. CDR3 length: 15 amino acids. Germline CDR1 is SGHRS and CDR2 is YFSETQ. TCRdb's table, derived via immunoSEQ multiplex PCR, lists solely in-frame clones and lacks some. The data contain approximately 380,000 clones, around 90% of them singletons. This sequence joins TRBV5-1 and TRBJ1-5, with D tentatively TRBD1 (5 bases). This TCR was recovered from a woman under 30 who had recovered from COVID-19. Sequences were obtained from PBMCs or T cells enriched from blood (not recorded which). The CDR3 loop is CASSLTGGFYQPQHF. The CDR3 nucleotides read TGCGCCAGCAGCTTGACCGGGGGGTTCTACCAGCCCCAGCATTTT.